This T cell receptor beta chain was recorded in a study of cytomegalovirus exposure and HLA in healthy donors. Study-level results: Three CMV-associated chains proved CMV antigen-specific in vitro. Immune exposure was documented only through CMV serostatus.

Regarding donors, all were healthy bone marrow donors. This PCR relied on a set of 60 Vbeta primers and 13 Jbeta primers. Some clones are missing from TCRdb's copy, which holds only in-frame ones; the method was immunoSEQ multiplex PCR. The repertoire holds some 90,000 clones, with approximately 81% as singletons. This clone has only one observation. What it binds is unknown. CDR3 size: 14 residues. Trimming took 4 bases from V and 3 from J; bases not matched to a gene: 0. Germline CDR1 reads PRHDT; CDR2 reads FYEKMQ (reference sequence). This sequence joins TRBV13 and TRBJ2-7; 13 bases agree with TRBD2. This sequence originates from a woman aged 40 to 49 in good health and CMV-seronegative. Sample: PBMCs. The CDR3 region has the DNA TGTGCCAGCAGCTGGACTAGCGGGAGCTACGAGCAGTACTTC. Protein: CASSWTSGSYEQYF.